This T cell receptor (beta chain) was recovered during a study of cytomegalovirus exposure and HLA in healthy donors (dated by TCRdb to between 2016 and 2019). Study-level background: An earlier analysis of 587 of the donors reported 250 to 300 Gb of sequence data and some 110 million unique TCR beta sequences obtained from roughly 170 million T cells. Roughly 290 gigabases of sequencing data and 91 million or so unique TCR sequences made up an early release that covered 500 to 650 HLA-typed donors. Of the roughly 400 genotyped donors, 81% were placed in the genetic ancestry cluster associated with self-reported Caucasian donors. The aim of the study was to test whether cataloging public T cell receptors could identify signatures of past pathogen exposure. The study used immunosequencing to profile the T cell repertoires of 666 subjects and linked those repertoires to cytomegalovirus serostatus. Along with the roughly 710-subject first cohort, a separate validation cohort of over a hundred different subjects was used. High-throughput TCR immunosequencing, statistical association of individual TCRs with disease status, and machine learning were combined to predict cytomegalovirus infection status. In a later analysis, previously published TCR beta repertoires from some 640 donors were re-analyzed and high-resolution HLA genotyping was added so that TCR occurrence patterns could be studied. Rather than using new phenotypic data, the later analysis identified candidate immune exposures from TCR beta sequences and from how often those sequences occurred across donors. In an earlier analysis of more than 550 of the donors, high-throughput TCR beta sequencing was used to judge whether each TCR beta V gene segment behaved as functional or pseudogenic. Alongside the repertoire data, information on donor age, sex, ethnicity and CMV serostatus was compiled. A later genetic analysis took genome-wide SNP genotypes for 398 of the 666 donors and used that subset as a discovery cohort. All discovery cohort repertoires had been generated using a single sequencing platform. Both class I and class II loci were covered by HLA typing, at four-digit resolution. The number of donors typed differed by locus, with roughly 620-630 for A, B, C, DRB1 and DQB1, 522 for DQA1, under 610 for DPA1, and about 450 for DPB1. A handful of DR-DQ haplotypes were treated as single units for association and clustering because of strong linkage in the cohort. Among under 450 genotyped donors of the cohort, an average of 235,054 unique TCR beta nucleotide sequences were sequenced per donor, about a sixth of them non-productive.

V ends up 4 bases short and J 7 bases short, with an unmatched junction base count of 7. Including the terminal cysteine and phenylalanine, the CDR3 comprises 15 residues. Only the CDR3 part of the read is kept: 45 bases, read in frame from the first base. The germline V gene encodes CDR1 LGHNA and CDR2 YNFKEQ. Receptors were amplified or captured by the immunoSEQ multiplex PCR assay. For the multiplex PCR, a mixture combining 60 forward primers for TCR Vbeta segments and 13 reverse primers for TCR Jbeta segments was used. The CDR3 region of rearranged TCR beta genes was amplified from genomic DNA with a multiplex PCR assay. The amplified TCR beta libraries were sequenced on the Illumina HiSeq System as 87-base-pair reads. Under the source paper's analysis protocol: A later analysis counted about 82 million unique TCR beta chains across the 666 repertoires, and approximately 11 million of these chains were shared by at least two donors. To remove PCR and sequencing errors, raw reads were error-corrected and collapsed into unique sequences using a nearest-neighbor algorithm that merged closely related sequences. To assign V, D and J gene segments, CDR3 sequences were aligned to IMGT reference sequences. For a sequence to be retained, at least a six-nucleotide match to both a V gene segment and a J gene segment was required. A rearrangement counted as productive if the CDR3 had no stop codons and remained in frame with V and J, and every other rearrangement counted as non-productive. CDR3 was defined by IMGT convention, running from the second conserved V-encoded cysteine to the conserved J-encoded phenylalanine. The earlier analysis of fewer than 750 of the donors excluded sequences that lacked an unambiguous match to a single V gene segment. In an earlier analysis of some 590 of the donors, a V segment was called functional when productive rearrangements were above 56.7%, and segregating when the standard deviation between donors exceeded 5%. A statistical classification framework was built to diagnose cytomegalovirus status from the catalog of TCR beta chain sequences. In a later analysis, TCR nucleotide sequences were compared against IMGT/GENE-DB human TR gene sequences so that V and J genes could be assigned. The TCRdist pipeline was used in a later analysis to assign CDR3 sequences and most-parsimonious VDJ recombination scenarios. In a later analysis, every TCR beta chain was defined by the combination of its CDR3 amino acid sequence and its V-gene family, and reads without a unique V-gene family were dropped. A later analysis removed 500 to 650 highly shared, low-generation-probability nucleotide sequences to deal with suspected cross-contamination and a sequencing artifact. In a later analysis, a clonal expansion index for each public chain was calculated from normalized within-repertoire ranks of inferred template counts. In a later analysis, generation probabilities were computed with a VDJ recombination model fitted to out-of-frame rearrangements, and the resulting probabilities were checked against IGoR. A later analysis scored TCR-TCR, TCR-HLA and TCR-CMV co-occurrence with hypergeometric tests, applying a repertoire-size bias correction to TCR pairs. To estimate false discovery rates, a later analysis permuted the HLA or CMV assignments 20 times. In a later analysis, co-occurring TCRs were grouped with DBSCAN, and TCRdist sequence similarity was added when clustering was performed within HLA-allele-positive subsets. Repertoires with fewer than 30,000 or more than 120,000 public chains were left out of co-occurrence clustering, as were about five repertoires with anomalous nucleotide sharing. TCRdb carries this immuneACCESS record with in-frame sequences only. Its versions omit some clonotypes, under half of them owing to an unresolved V gene in the studies checked, with the rest unexplained. V and J calls and clone size are as listed in that table; D and trimming were resolved from the DNA. Here the sample has about 110,000 clones; 82% occur a single time. Jointly, the top ten make up under 3.5% of the sample.

With regard to this clone: Its antigen is not yet known. Per-base qualities were not stored, and no clone one base away is much larger.

The study at large found these results: An association between a missense DCLRE1C variant and V-gene and J-gene trimming of TCR beta chains was found in a later genetic analysis and replicated in an independent cohort. A further reported finding was that TCR beta sequences accurately predicted the HLA-A and HLA-B alleles for most subjects in the first cohort. A later genetic analysis reported fewer N-insertions in productive TCRs among donors in an Asian-associated ancestry cluster than the roughly 620-donor mean. It was suggested by the authors that the approach could potentially be generalized to other disease states and immunological phenotypes. According to a later analysis, TCR association rates differed among HLA loci, with DRB1 alleles showing the most associated TCRs and HLA-C alleles showing the fewest. Specific HLA alleles were associated with 15,000 to 20,000 TCR beta sequences at a false discovery rate of 0.05 in a later analysis. Because counts were too low, 15 to 20 rarely observed V segments, including chromosome 9 orphons, were excluded from the earlier analysis of about 500 of the donors. Some IMGT-functional V segments, including TRBV6-2 and TRBV6-3, could not be told apart with the 87-base-pair reads, so those segments were excluded. The cohort was sequenced for TCR beta chains only, and without alpha or paired-chain data the features that could be detected were limited. In vitro tests confirmed that a few of the cytomegalovirus-associated TCR beta chains recognize cytomegalovirus antigens. An earlier analysis of some 560 of the donors showed that most TCR beta V segments appeared in productive rearrangements either about 87% or about 30% of the time, which broadly matched IMGT annotations. The presence/absence analyses assumed that sequencing depth was roughly uniform across donors, and that assumption may not be true. Because some donors lacked HLA typing at each locus, the association tests relied only on the typed subset. A cluster of highly shared sequence variants was judged likely to be a technical artifact of the sequencing pipeline. Compared with equally common non-associated chains, HLA-associated TCR beta chains in a later analysis were more clonally expanded and had lower generation probabilities. Assigning TCR associations to individual alleles was difficult when HLA alleles, especially DR and DQ, strongly co-occurred. In the study, 150 to 200 TCR beta chains were listed as associated with cytomegalovirus. Immune exposure information for the cohort was limited to CMV serostatus. Most TCR sequences were observed very rarely across donors, whereas some public TCRs were present in many individuals. A later analysis found that most CMV-associated TCR beta chains appeared HLA-restricted, with HLA associations seemingly driven largely by CMV exposure. Cytomegalovirus status was reported to be diagnosed by the classifier with high specificity and sensitivity in both the original and validation cohorts. According to a later analysis, parvovirus B19, influenza, CMV and Epstein-Barr virus appeared linked to several top co-occurrence clusters. Linkage disequilibrium might explain the correlated functional status among segregating V segments, but an unknown experimental factor could not be ruled out.

In total, about 650 healthy bone marrow donors made up the cohort. Cohort members were all nominally healthy when sampled, although unrecorded immune exposures were likely present. The donor tested CMV seropositive, placing the donor among the 289 seropositive members of the cohort. Every donor gave a peripheral blood sample, and the peripheral blood mononuclear cells from that sample were used for TCR beta sequencing. The Qiagen DNeasy Blood Extraction Kit was used to extract genomic DNA from the blood cell samples. This sequence uses TRBV4-2 and TRBJ2-5, with 12 middle bases fitting TRBD2. Source material: PBMCs. The origin of this receptor is a man aged 25 to 40 in good health and CMV-seropositive. CDR3 protein: CASSRLLAGGGTQYF. The sequenced DNA is TGTGCCAGCAGCCGGTTACTAGCGGGGGGCGGGACCCAGTACTTC.